Below, one T cell receptor beta chain is given with its context. Its cognate antigen is unknown. One end of the junction fails to match germline, which may point to a read error. Primers used in a second PCR of about 6 to 12 cycles were a sample-barcoded 5' primer and a J-beta primer mix. MiXCR, run by TCRdb on the 5' RACE reads, gives a single entry per CDR3 protein. Of more than 900,000 distinct CDR3 sequences in the sample, roughly 29% were seen once. The sample is drawn from a study of blood T cells in healthy people across ages. Findings and limits, study-wide: No conclusive comparison of naive versus antigen-experienced cells was possible with unsorted PBMCs.

This sample also belongs to another study, concerning T cells of mothers and their children. That report adds: Nine systemically healthy Caucasian donors: three mothers, six children. There was no detection of any persistent microchimeric T cell clones.

The clonotype was recovered from a woman aged 40 to 50 in good health. The material sequenced was blood.

This CDR3 reads CTSSIGEANQPQHF. The CDR3 nucleotides read TGTACCAGTAGTATAGGCGAGGCCAATCAGCCCCAGCATTTT. The genes are TRBV6-2 or TRBV6-3 and TRBJ1-5, with no clear D. Germline lookup yields CDR1 MNHEY and CDR2 SVGEGT. CDR3 size: 14 residues.